This TCR beta chain originates from a study of cytotoxic CD8 clonotypes in ibrutinib-treated CLL. General observations from the study: Against age-matched healthy donors, baseline clonality ran higher and tracked circulating CD8+ T-cell counts.

Trimming took off 5 bases at V and 4 bases at J, with 11 bases between the two ends. In germline, CDR1 is GTSNPN, CDR2 SVGIG (reference sequence). This CDR3 spans 12 amino acids. With sequencing, the targeted depth ranged from 1 in 200,000 to 1 in 1 million T cells. Sequencing was performed with immunoSEQ multiplex PCR; in TCRdb, only in-frame clones are kept and a portion is missing. This sample has over 200,000 clones; 70% occur once, and the top ten carry roughly 6.4%. Notes on this clone: The antigen is not known.

The chain has TRBV30 and TRBJ1-2; a possible D gene is TRBD1 (6 bases). The receptor was derived from a human donor with chronic lymphocytic leukemia. The sample consisted of PBMCs, taken after 12 months of ibrutinib treatment. CDR3 coding DNA: TGTGCCTGGGAGGGGGGCGGCTATGGCTACACCTTC. Protein product: CAWEGGGYGYTF.